Reported below is one TCR beta chain. Different DNA sequences within this sample yield the same CDR3. Method: immunoSEQ multiplex PCR; TCRdb's copy keeps in-frame clones and lacks some. The table lists some 180,000 clones, around 83% of them singletons, with 5% to 8% in the top ten. This entry belongs to a study of blood T cell repertoires in COVID-19. Germline lookup yields CDR1 SGDLS and CDR2 YYNGEE. This CDR3 is 14 amino acids long. V lost 0 bases, J lost 6 bases, and 1 base stayed unmatched. Cohort allocation depended upon clinical history that participants reported. Either two negative PCRs, clearance, or symptom resolution qualified Cohort 3 donors as recovered.

V is TRBV9 and J is TRBJ1-2; 11 nucleotides match TRBD1. The receptor was isolated from a man in his forties or fifties who had recovered from COVID-19. Sequencing was performed on PBMCs or T cells enriched from blood (not recorded which). The CDR3 loop is CASSVAGQGDGYTF. CDR3 in DNA: TGTGCCAGCAGCGTAGCGGGACAGGGGGATGGCTACACCTTC.